This TCR beta chain was documented in a study of beta chain features in type 1 diabetes. Across the whole study: Across every sample, over 100 million sorted cells were examined in total. Findings and limits, study-wide: Shorter TCRB CDR3s, moderately but significantly so, were found in Type 1 diabetes patients in all four CD4+ subsets.

Expressed TCRB transcripts got sequenced, as all isolated RNA was reverse transcribed. The assay was immunoSEQ multiplex PCR, and TCRdb's table has in-frame clones only and misses some. Altogether about 370,000 clones are present, over 8.5% being singletons, with the ten largest covering roughly 0.54%. This CDR3 spans 15 amino acids. The J segment lost 3 bases and the V segment lost 0 bases, leaving 3 bases of the junction unmatched. Germline assignment: CDR1 SGHRS and CDR2 YFSETQ. To note about this clone: The target antigen is unknown. The same CDR3 is also encoded by other DNA sequences in this sample.

The sample consisted of central memory CD4+ T cells from blood. The V gene is TRBV5-1, the J gene TRBJ2-7; 10 bases match TRBD1. The receptor comes from a man aged 25-45 years with type 1 diabetes. Written as DNA, the CDR3 is TGCGCCAGCAGCTTGGTCGGACAGGGGGTCTACGAGCAGTACTTC. As protein: CASSLVGQGVYEQYF.